These T cell receptor beta chains were read from a single sample in a study of blood T cells in healthy people across ages. TCRdb recomputed calls from the 5' RACE reads with MiXCR, one row per CDR3 protein. The sample carries approximately 1,000,000 distinct CDR3 sequences, 35% to 55% recorded once. Specimen: blood. The receptor source for this set is a woman in her sixties in good health. Each CDR3 is given with its conserved first and last residue. D genes are given only for firm matches. Size values are once, few and many counts, or a class for expanded clones, and some rows have none.

cdr3_nt cdr3_aa d_call v_call clone_size cdr3_length j_call
TGTGCCAGCAGCCAAGAGTTAGCGGGAGTTGAACAAGAGACCCAGTACTTC CASSQELAGVEQETQYF TRBD2 TRBV4-2 few 17 TRBJ2-5
TGCGCCAGCAGCCCAGCTGTCAGCGGGAGCAATGAGCAGTTCTTC CASSPAVSGSNEQFF TRBD2 TRBV5-1 few 15 TRBJ2-1
TGTGCCAGCAGCGTAGAGGCAGGGGACGAGACCCAGTACTTC CASSVEAGDETQYF - TRBV9 few 14 TRBJ2-5
TGCGCCAGCAGCCAACCGCGGGGGACACTCCCGAGCGGCTACACCTTC CASSQPRGTLPSGYTF - TRBV4-1 few 16 TRBJ1-2
TGTGCCAGCAGCCAAGACAAAGACACCTACGAGCAGTACTTC CASSQDKDTYEQYF - TRBV4-2 once 14 TRBJ2-7
TGTGCCAGCAGTTTGTCAGGGGCTAGCAATCAGCCCCAGCATTTT CASSLSGASNQPQHF - TRBV12-3/TRBV12-4 few 15 TRBJ1-5
TGTGCCAGCAGTTCCCCTTGGGCGGGAGGTTCCAATGAGCAGTTCTTC CASSSPWAGGSNEQFF TRBD2 TRBV12-3/TRBV12-4 - 16 TRBJ2-1
TGCAGCGTAGCTCCCATGAACACTGAAGCTTTCTTT CSVAPMNTEAFF - TRBV29-1 - 12 TRBJ1-1
TGCAGCGTTGCCTCGTCCCAAGAGACCCAGTACTTC CSVASSQETQYF - TRBV29-1 few 12 TRBJ2-5
TGTGCCATCAGTGGGAATTTGGGTGGGGGTTGGGAGCAGTACTTC CAISGNLGGGWEQYF - TRBV10-3 - 15 TRBJ2-4
TGCGCCAGCAGCTTACAGGGAAATTTTTACAATGAGCAGTTCTTC CASSLQGNFYNEQFF - TRBV5-1 - 15 TRBJ2-1
TGTGCCAGCAGCTCAACGGGGCCCCTATCCGAGCAGTACTTC CASSSTGPLSEQYF - TRBV7-6 - 14 TRBJ2-7
TGTGCCACCAGGCCTAGGGGGCTGCTTGGCTACACCTTC CATRPRGLLGYTF TRBD1 TRBV15 - 13 TRBJ1-2
TGTGCCAGCAAGGGTTCCAGCCCGGGACAAGTTTGGGAGCAGTACTTC CASKGSSPGQVWEQYF - TRBV2 - 16 TRBJ2-7
TGCAGTGCTAGACCGGGACTAGCGGTCCCAGGCCGCTCCTACAATGAGCAGTTCTTC CSARPGLAVPGRSYNEQFF TRBD2 TRBV20-1 few 19 TRBJ2-1
TGTGCCAGCAGCCGGGACTATCGAGGCACAGATATGCAGTATTTT CASSRDYRGTDMQYF TRBD2 TRBV5-5 - 15 TRBJ2-3
TGCGCCAGCAGCCCAGGGGCCTCCTCCTACAATGAGCAGTTCTTC CASSPGASSYNEQFF - TRBV9 many 15 TRBJ2-1
TGCGCCAGCAGCTTGTACCAGACTAGCGGGAAGACCTACGAGCAGTACTTC CASSLYQTSGKTYEQYF TRBD2 TRBV5-1 - 17 TRBJ2-7
TGTGCCAGCAGTTACCCAACCACGGGACTAGCGAGAAAAAAGGGCACAGATACGCAGTATTTT CASSYPTTGLARKKGTDTQYF TRBD2 TRBV6-2/TRBV6-3 - 21 TRBJ2-3
TGTGCCAGCAGTGGAGGGACAGCGAGCTCCTACGAGCAGTACTTC CASSGGTASSYEQYF TRBD1 TRBV2 - 15 TRBJ2-7
TGTGCCAGCAGCCAAATAGCGGGAGGACGGGATACGCAGTATTTT CASSQIAGGRDTQYF TRBD2 TRBV9 - 15 TRBJ2-3
TGCAGCGTTGAGACTCTTTGGGACAGCCAAGAGACCCAGTACTTC CSVETLWDSQETQYF TRBD1 TRBV29-1 - 15 TRBJ2-5
TGTGTCATCAGTGAGCTGGCAGGGGGCTACGAGCAGTACTTC CVISELAGGYEQYF TRBD1 TRBV10-3 - 14 TRBJ2-7
TGTGCCAGCAGTCAATGGGGACTAGCGGCCTACAATGAGCAGTTCTTC CASSQWGLAAYNEQFF TRBD2 TRBV27 few 16 TRBJ2-1
TGTGCCATCAGTGTGGACATTAACTATGGCTACACCTTC CAISVDINYGYTF - TRBV10-3 few 13 TRBJ1-2
TGTGCCAGCAGCTTTGTTGCTAGGGATGAGCAGTTCTTC CASSFVARDEQFF - TRBV7-2 few 13 TRBJ2-1
TGTGCCACCAGTGATTGGAGCGTCCTAAGCACAGATACGCAGTATTTT CATSDWSVLSTDTQYF - TRBV24-1 - 16 TRBJ2-3
TGTGCCAGCAGTTTAGGGCCAGGGGGCAGGGAGCAGTACTTC CASSLGPGGREQYF TRBD1 TRBV27 - 14 TRBJ2-7
TGTGCCATCCTTAGCGGGCCGCCCACAGATACGCAGTATTTT CAILSGPPTDTQYF TRBD2 TRBV7-9 - 14 TRBJ2-3
TGTGCCACCAGGGCGAAACCAATTTCCTACAATGAGCAGTTCTTC CATRAKPISYNEQFF - TRBV27 - 15 TRBJ2-1
TGTGCCAGCAGAGTTACGGGACAGACTAATTCACCCCTCCACTTT CASRVTGQTNSPLHF TRBD1 TRBV6-2/TRBV6-3 - 15 TRBJ1-6
TGTGCCAGCAGCTTAAACCCTCTGGGGGCAAGAGGGGAGACCCAGTACTTC CASSLNPLGARGETQYF - TRBV7-2 - 17 TRBJ2-5
TGCAGTGCTAGGGGGAGGGGTAACCTCTATGGCTACACCTTC CSARGRGNLYGYTF - TRBV20-1 - 14 TRBJ1-2
TGTGCCAGTAGTATTGAGGGTAACAGACCGACGTACGAGCAGTACTTC CASSIEGNRPTYEQYF - TRBV19 once 16 TRBJ2-7
TGCAGTGCGGAGAGGATACAGGCCTACGAGCAGTACTTC CSAERIQAYEQYF - TRBV20-1 - 13 TRBJ2-7
TGTGCCAGTACGGGGGGACTAGCGGGGGGAAGCTCCTACAATGAGCAGTTCTTC CASTGGLAGGSSYNEQFF TRBD2 TRBV19 - 18 TRBJ2-1
TGTGCCAGCAGCCCCGCTCCCGACTACATCAATGAGCAGTTCTTC CASSPAPDYINEQFF - TRBV7-2 - 15 TRBJ2-1
TGCAGTGCTAGAGATTTGGGGACTCAAAACACCGGGGAGCTGTTTTTT CSARDLGTQNTGELFF - TRBV20-1 - 16 TRBJ2-2
TGTGCCAGCAGCTTTGATGGGAATAGACACGAGCAGTACTTC CASSFDGNRHEQYF - TRBV5-5 - 14 TRBJ2-7
TGTGCCAGCAGCAAATACAGTCGGACTAGCGGCACAGATACGCAGTATTTT CASSKYSRTSGTDTQYF - TRBV21-1 - 17 TRBJ2-3
TGTGCCTCTACCGTTGACACAGATACGCAGTATTTT CASTVDTDTQYF - TRBV7-9 few 12 TRBJ2-3
TGTGCCAGCACAGGCAACGGGCTCGAGCAGTACTTC CASTGNGLEQYF - TRBV12-3/TRBV12-4 many 12 TRBJ2-7
TGCGCCAGCAGCCAAGTCCTACTAGACGCCACAGATACGCAGTATTTT CASSQVLLDATDTQYF - TRBV4-1 few 16 TRBJ2-3
TGCAGTGCTGAACCCGGACAGAGCTCCTACAATGAGCAGTACTTC CSAEPGQSSYNEQYF - TRBV20-1 - 15 TRBJ2-7
TGTGCCAGCAGTGAAGCGGGAGGGGGGGATGAGCAGTTCTTC CASSEAGGGDEQFF - TRBV6-1 few 14 TRBJ2-1
TGTGCCACCAGTGATGGGGGGCGTCCGACAGATACGCAGTATTTT CATSDGGRPTDTQYF - TRBV24-1 - 15 TRBJ2-3
TGCAGTGCTAGACCACCCAAGGGCACAGATACGCAGTATTTT CSARPPKGTDTQYF - TRBV20-1 - 14 TRBJ2-3
TGTGCCAACAAAGAACGGGTAGCGGGAGGCGCCGAGCAGTACTTC CANKERVAGGAEQYF TRBD2 TRBV2 few 15 TRBJ2-7
TGTGCCAGCAGCTTAGCCCTCCGACTCGAACGACAAGAGACCCAGTACTTC CASSLALRLERQETQYF - TRBV11-2 - 17 TRBJ2-5
TGTGCCAGCATGACTGCAGATATGCAGTATTTT CASMTADMQYF - TRBV12-3/TRBV12-4 - 11 TRBJ2-3
TGCAGCGTGGCTTACAGGGGTAGGACAGATACGCAGTATTTT CSVAYRGRTDTQYF TRBD1 TRBV29-1 many 14 TRBJ2-3
TGTGCCAGCAGTTATCGAAGGGGGGACATTCAGTACTTC CASSYRRGDIQYF - TRBV6-5 - 13 TRBJ2-4
TGTGCCAGCAGTGGGGGTAGCGGGGTGACCAATGAGCAGTTCTTC CASSGGSGVTNEQFF TRBD2 TRBV2 - 15 TRBJ2-1
TGTGCCAGCAGCCTGGGGGGCCGGCGAAGGGAGATCCAGTACTTC CASSLGGRRREIQYF - TRBV3-1 - 15 TRBJ2-5
TGCAGTCCATACACAGATACGCAGTATTTT CSPYTDTQYF - TRBV20-1 - 10 TRBJ2-3
TGTGCCAGCAGCTTAGGCTTACCGGGACAGGAAGACGAGCAGTACTTC CASSLGLPGQEDEQYF TRBD1 TRBV11-2 - 16 TRBJ2-7
TGCAGTGCTAGGGGGACTAGCGGTGAGCAGTTCTTC CSARGTSGEQFF TRBD2 TRBV20-1 - 12 TRBJ2-1
TGTGCCAGCGCTACCCCCAATGAGCAGTTCTTC CASATPNEQFF - TRBV27 - 11 TRBJ2-1
TGTGCCAGCAGTTTAAGGGAGCCGGGACGAATCCCTGAAGCTTTCTTT CASSLREPGRIPEAFF - TRBV12-3/TRBV12-4 few 16 TRBJ1-1
TGTGCCAGCAGCACTAGGACAGGGTCATCTCGAGAGACCCAGTACTTC CASSTRTGSSRETQYF TRBD1 TRBV6-5 - 16 TRBJ2-5